A selection of T cell receptor beta chains follows, all from one sample in a study of blood T cell repertoires in COVID-19. The repertoire was sequenced with immunoSEQ multiplex PCR; TCRdb's copy has only in-frame clones and lacks some. Seen here are some 170,000 clones, roughly 87% observed once, and the top ten hold roughly 1.5%. Specimen: peripheral blood. These receptors were obtained from a woman in her forties or fifties with acute or convalescent COVID-19. Both conserved end residues are part of each CDR3. The order of the fields is CDR3 protein, CDR3 DNA, clone size, J gene, V gene, D gene. D genes are given only for firm matches. A clone size is listed for some rows: how often the clone was seen (once, few, many), or a class if it is expanded.

CAWRLLAGGATGTQYF | TGTGCCTGGAGACTCCTAGCGGGGGGGGCGACAGGTACGCAGTATTTT | few | TRBJ2-3 | TRBV30 | TRBD2
CASSLGRGGWNEQFF | TGTGCCAGCAGCCTGGGGCGGGGGGGCTGGAATGAGCAGTTCTTC | - | TRBJ2-1 | TRBV5-4 | TRBD2
CASSLGEVSTEAFF | TGTGCCAGCAGCTTAGGGGAGGTGAGCACTGAAGCTTTCTTT | - | TRBJ1-1 | TRBV7-2 | -
CASSRTAHTEAFF | TGTGCCAGTAGCCGGACTGCCCACACTGAAGCTTTCTTT | - | TRBJ1-1 | TRBV19 | -
CASSPGRVDNEQFF | TGTGCCAGCTCACCGGGCAGGGTGGACAATGAGCAGTTCTTC | - | TRBJ2-1 | TRBV18 | -
CASSFNRGTEAFF | TGCGCCAGCAGCTTCAACAGGGGCACTGAAGCTTTCTTT | - | TRBJ1-1 | TRBV10-1 | TRBD1
CASSLDMKGGYTF | TGTGCCAGCAGCTTAGACATGAAGGGGGGCTACACCTTC | - | TRBJ1-2 | TRBV7-2 | -
CASSLGAWGNTEAFF | TGCGCCAGCAGCTTAGGGGCCTGGGGGAACACTGAAGCTTTCTTT | - | TRBJ1-1 | TRBV5-1 | -
CASSMNSPHYEQYF | TGTGCCAGTAGTATGAACAGTCCACACTACGAGCAGTACTTC | once | TRBJ2-7 | TRBV19 | -
CASSATSAGEQFF | TGTGCCAGCAGCGCCACTAGCGCCGGTGAGCAGTTCTTC | once | TRBJ2-1 | TRBV6-2/TRBV6-3 | TRBD2
CASSQTSGNYEQYF | TGTGCCAGCAGCCAGACTAGCGGGAACTACGAGCAGTACTTC | - | TRBJ2-7 | TRBV5-4 | TRBD2
CASSVSTRPPDEQYF | TGTGCCAGCAGCGTTTCGACTAGGCCCCCGGACGAGCAGTACTTC | - | TRBJ2-7 | TRBV9 | -
CASSPGLAEQNIQYF | TGCGCCAGCAGCCCGGGACTAGCGGAGCAAAACATTCAGTACTTC | - | TRBJ2-4 | TRBV5-1 | TRBD2
CASSPTSAKETQYF | TGTGCCAGCTCACCGACTAGCGCCAAAGAGACCCAGTACTTC | - | TRBJ2-5 | TRBV18 | TRBD2
CASSPHGTSGGYYEQFF | TGTGCCAGCAGCCCACACGGAACTAGCGGGGGATACTATGAGCAGTTCTTC | - | TRBJ2-1 | TRBV13 | TRBD2
CASSLTPRDRHTEAFF | TGTGCCAGCAGCTTAACCCCTCGGGACAGGCACACTGAAGCTTTCTTT | once | TRBJ1-1 | TRBV7-2 | TRBD1
CSVREPYEQYF | TGCAGCGTACGGGAGCCCTACGAGCAGTACTTC | - | TRBJ2-7 | TRBV29-1 | -
CSVELAGDRTDTQYF | TGCAGCGTTGAACTAGCGGGAGACCGCACAGATACGCAGTATTTT | - | TRBJ2-3 | TRBV29-1 | TRBD2
CASSHGQGANYNSPLHF | TGTGCCAGCAGCCACGGACAGGGGGCAAACTATAATTCACCCCTCCACTTT | - | TRBJ1-6 | TRBV7-9 | TRBD1
CASSRSSGANNEQFF | TGTGCCAGCAGTCGATCTAGCGGGGCCAACAATGAGCAGTTCTTC | - | TRBJ2-1 | TRBV6-6 | TRBD2
CASSVDPGTGRTIYF | TGTGCCAGCAGCGTAGATCCCGGGACAGGGCGTACCATATATTTT | - | TRBJ1-3 | TRBV9 | TRBD1
CASSHEDRGHYEQYF | TGCGCCAGCAGCCACGAGGACAGGGGGCACTACGAGCAGTACTTC | - | TRBJ2-7 | TRBV4-1 | TRBD1
CASSRPPRVSNQPQHF | TGTGCCAGCAGCCGACCCCCCAGGGTCAGCAATCAGCCCCAGCATTTT | few | TRBJ1-5 | TRBV7-6 | -
CASSLGQAGGYTF | TGTGCCAGCAGCTTGGGTCAGGCTGGTGGCTACACCTTC | - | TRBJ1-2 | TRBV5-6 | -
CASSVGQGTTEAFF | TGTGCCAGCAGTGTGGGACAGGGTACCACTGAAGCTTTCTTT | - | TRBJ1-1 | TRBV2 | TRBD1
CASSFRVSGELFF | TGTGCCAGCAGTTTTCGAGTCTCCGGGGAGCTGTTTTTT | - | TRBJ2-2 | TRBV12-3/TRBV12-4 | -
CASSFLTGTYGYTF | TGTGCCAGCAGCTTCCTGACAGGGACCTATGGCTACACCTTC | - | TRBJ1-2 | TRBV7-8 | TRBD1
CASSPGGDADGYTF | TGTGCCAGCAGCCCCGGCGGTGACGCGGATGGCTACACCTTC | - | TRBJ1-2 | TRBV7-2 | -
CASSQGVDTEAFF | TGTGCCAGCAGTCAGGGGGTTGATACTGAAGCTTTCTTT | - | TRBJ1-1 | TRBV28 | TRBD1
CATSDFERRGGTDTQYF | TGTGCCACCAGTGATTTCGAGCGGAGGGGGGGGACAGATACGCAGTATTTT | - | TRBJ2-3 | TRBV24-1 | -
CASSVGQGSTEAFF | TGTGCCAGCAGTGTAGGGCAGGGGAGCACTGAAGCTTTCTTT | - | TRBJ1-1 | TRBV2 | -
CASSKGADSNQPQHF | TGTGCCAGCAGCAAGGGGGCCGATAGCAATCAGCCCCAGCATTTT | - | TRBJ1-5 | TRBV6-5 | TRBD1
CASSRGQSLSYEQYF | TGTGCCAGCAGCCGCGGACAGAGCCTGTCCTACGAGCAGTACTTC | - | TRBJ2-7 | TRBV7-9 | -
CASSLGTSGGAEETQYF | TGTGCCAGCAGCTTGGGGACTAGCGGGGGGGCCGAGGAGACCCAGTACTTC | - | TRBJ2-5 | TRBV7-9 | TRBD2
CASSLLALNTEAFF | TGTGCCAGCAGCCTTTTGGCCTTGAACACTGAAGCTTTCTTT | - | TRBJ1-1 | TRBV7-2 | -
CAWSIQGAPGQPQHF | TGTGCCTGGAGTATTCAGGGGGCCCCCGGGCAGCCCCAGCATTTT | - | TRBJ1-5 | TRBV30 | TRBD1
CASSGQGYEQYF | TGTGCCAGCAGTGGACAGGGGTACGAGCAGTACTTC | - | TRBJ2-7 | TRBV2 | TRBD1
CASSLLLGQPQHF | TGTGCCAGCAGTTTACTGCTCGGTCAGCCCCAGCATTTT | - | TRBJ1-5 | TRBV12-3/TRBV12-4 | -
CASSLAAGNTEAFF | TGCGCCAGCAGCTTGGCGGCAGGAAACACTGAAGCTTTCTTT | - | TRBJ1-1 | TRBV5-1 | -
CASSVEVDTEAFF | TGTGCCAGCAGCGTAGAAGTAGACACTGAAGCTTTCTTT | - | TRBJ1-1 | TRBV9 | -
CAWSVQGALNSPLHF | TGTGCCTGGAGTGTACAGGGGGCTTTAAATTCACCCCTCCACTTT | - | TRBJ1-6 | TRBV30 | TRBD1
CASSPAGQSLNYGYTF | TGTGCCAGCAGCCCGGCGGGCCAGTCTCTTAACTATGGCTACACCTTC | - | TRBJ1-2 | TRBV7-3 | -
CASSQGTSGTYNEQFF | TGCGCCAGCAGCCAAGGGACTAGCGGGACTTACAATGAGCAGTTCTTC | - | TRBJ2-1 | TRBV4-3 | TRBD2
CASSHGLAGVAGELFF | TGCGCCAGCAGCCACGGACTAGCGGGAGTCGCCGGGGAGCTGTTTTTT | - | TRBJ2-2 | TRBV4-1 | TRBD2
CASSPPTTYEQYF | TGTGCCAGCAGTCCGCCCACAACCTACGAGCAGTACTTC | - | TRBJ2-7 | TRBV28 | -
CASSSGQGLEQYF | TGTGCCAGCAGTTCCGGACAGGGCCTCGAGCAGTACTTC | - | TRBJ2-7 | TRBV12-3/TRBV12-4 | TRBD1
CASSMDRGFTLSGNTIYF | TGTGCCAGTAGTATGGACAGGGGATTCACTCTCTCTGGAAACACCATATATTTT | - | TRBJ1-3 | TRBV19 | TRBD1
CASSLSWTGESPLHF | TGTGCCAGCAGTTTATCCTGGACAGGGGAATCACCCCTCCACTTT | - | TRBJ1-6 | TRBV27 | TRBD1
CASRTPGKNTEAFF | TGTGCCAGCAGGACACCAGGGAAGAACACTGAAGCTTTCTTT | - | TRBJ1-1 | TRBV6-5 | -
CAITPGESTEAFF | TGTGCCATCACCCCAGGGGAATCCACTGAAGCTTTCTTT | once | TRBJ1-1 | TRBV10-3 | -
CASSGAGFPYEQYF | TGTGCCAGCAGCGGGGCAGGGTTCCCCTACGAGCAGTACTTC | - | TRBJ2-7 | TRBV11-3 | -
CASSIGQGNYGYTF | TGTGCCAGTAGTATTGGACAGGGGAACTATGGCTACACCTTC | - | TRBJ1-2 | TRBV19 | TRBD1
CSAADSYEQYF | TGCAGTGCGGCTGACTCCTACGAGCAGTACTTC | - | TRBJ2-7 | TRBV20-1 | -
CASSQDLDSEAFF | TGCGCCAGCAGCCAAGACTTGGACAGTGAAGCTTTCTTT | many | TRBJ1-1 | TRBV4-3 | -
CASSSEQRTGLETQYF | TGTGCCAGCAGTTCCGAACAAAGGACAGGGTTGGAGACCCAGTACTTC | - | TRBJ2-5 | TRBV27 | TRBD1
CASSKAQTGDREKLFF | TGTGCCAGCAGCAAAGCGCAGACAGGGGACCGTGAAAAACTGTTTTTT | - | TRBJ1-4 | TRBV21-1 | -
CASSFRETQYF | TGTGCCAGCAGCTTCCGGGAGACCCAGTACTTC | - | TRBJ2-5 | TRBV11-3 | -
CASSPLPDTEAFF | TGTGCCAGCAGCCCCCTGCCAGACACTGAAGCTTTCTTT | - | TRBJ1-1 | TRBV7-3 | -
CATQGAKVGQPQHF | TGTGCCACCCAGGGGGCGAAGGTTGGTCAGCCCCAGCATTTT | - | TRBJ1-5 | TRBV19 | TRBD1
CATEDRGLDTGELFF | TGTGCCACCGAAGACAGGGGGTTGGACACCGGGGAGCTGTTTTTT | once | TRBJ2-2 | TRBV24-1 | TRBD1